This TCR beta chain was profiled in a study of regulatory T cells in long-lasting Graves disease. The TCR beta library used iRepertoire HTBI primers with Arm-PCR amplification of CDR3. TCRdb used MiXCR to reprocess the multiplex PCR reads, holding one entry per CDR3 protein. The repertoire holds 440,000 or so distinct CDR3 sequences, with under 15% as singletons. Described time point: newly diagnosed GD, antithyroid drugs for less than 3 months. PBMCs were the source of the RNA used for TCR sequencing. This clonotype has ten or more counts. The data were also submitted as part of a second study, on T cells in Graves' hyperthyroidism and ophthalmopathy.

The sample here was peripheral blood mononuclear cells (PBMCs), taken at new diagnosis, from a patient treated with antithyroid drugs. The origin of this receptor is a woman aged 30 to 39 with Graves disease.

CDR3 sequence (DNA): TGTGCCTGGAGTGATCCGCCTAGCCAGGACAATGAGCAGTTCTTC. This gives the protein CAWSDPPSQDNEQFF. The V gene is TRBV30, the J gene TRBJ2-1; maybe TRBD2 (5 bases). The germline V gene has CDR1 GTSNPN and CDR2 SVGIG (reference sequence). Trimming left V 1 base short and J 5 bases short, with 15 bases between. The CDR3 consists of 15 residues. The variable domain in full, completed from reference TRBV30 and TRBJ2-1, reads SQTIHQWPATLVQPVGSPLSLECTVEGTSNPNLYWYRQAAGRGLQLLFYSVGIGQISSEVPQNLSASRPQDRQFILSSKKLLLSDSGFYLCAWSDPPSQDNEQFFGPGTRLTVL.